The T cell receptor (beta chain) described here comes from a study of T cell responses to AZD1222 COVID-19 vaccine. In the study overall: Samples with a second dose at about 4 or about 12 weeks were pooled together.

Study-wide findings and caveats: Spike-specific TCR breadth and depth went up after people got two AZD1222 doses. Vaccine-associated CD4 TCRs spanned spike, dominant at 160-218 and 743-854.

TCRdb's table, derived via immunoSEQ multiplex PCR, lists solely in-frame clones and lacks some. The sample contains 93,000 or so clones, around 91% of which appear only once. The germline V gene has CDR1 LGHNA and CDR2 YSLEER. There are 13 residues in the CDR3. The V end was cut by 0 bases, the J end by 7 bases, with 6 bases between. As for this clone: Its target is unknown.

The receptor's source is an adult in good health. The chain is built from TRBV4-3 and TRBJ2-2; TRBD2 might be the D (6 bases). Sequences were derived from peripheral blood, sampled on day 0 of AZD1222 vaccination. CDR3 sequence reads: CASSQEGGGELFF. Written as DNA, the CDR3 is TGCGCCAGCAGCCAAGAGGGGGGCGGGGAGCTGTTTTTT.